The entry below gives a single TCR beta chain sequence along with its context. If no ophthalmopathy progression occurred within 18 months, Graves' hyperthyroidism was stable. The source material, RNA transcripts, was used to amplify TCR beta CDR3 regions. A first-round RT-PCR of the TCR CDR3 used the HTBI primer set. In TCRdb, the multiplex PCR reads were re-called with MiXCR into one record per CDR3 protein. The sample lists fewer than 400,000 distinct CDR3 sequences; roughly 25% were seen once. The source of the sample is a study of T cells in Graves' hyperthyroidism and ophthalmopathy. V lost 3 bases and J 1 base, leaving 11 bases between the germline ends. The CDR3 has 15 amino acids. Germline V gene lookup returns CDR1 MNHEY and CDR2 SMNVEV (reference sequence).

The chain couples TRBV27 to TRBJ2-3, with TRBD2 as a possible D gene (6 bases). Sequenced sample: blood. This receptor was identified in a man aged 50-59 years with Graves' hyperthyroidism. The CDR3 loop is CASSFRLGGTDTQYF. DNA for the CDR3: TGTGCCAGCAGTTTCCGACTAGGAGGCACAGATACGCAGTATTTT.